Listed here is a single T cell receptor (beta chain). These data originate in a study of blood T cell repertoires in COVID-19. Turning to the study itself: Whether acute or convalescent, the COVID-19 samples came from the United States, Italy and Spain. Sample material is recorded as cDNA or gDNA derived from T cells, B-cell-depleted T cells, or PBMCs.

The length of the CDR3 is 15 residues. The germline V gene has CDR1 GTSNPN and CDR2 SVGIG (reference sequence). Trimming took off 2 bases at V and 6 bases at J, with 17 bases between the two ends. How the authors handled the data: Reference gene primers were amplified, and this amplification served to estimate nucleated cell counts. TCRdb's copy holds only in-frame clones and misses some; the assay was immunoSEQ multiplex PCR. For V, J and clone size, that table is used; D and trimming come from the DNA. The table shows 200,000 to 250,000 clones, with about nine tenths occurring only once. The sample comprised peripheral blood. The rearrangement uses TRBV30 and TRBJ1-5; possibly TRBD1 for D (6 bases). This receptor was obtained from a woman aged 60 to 75 with acute or convalescent COVID-19. The CDR3 sequence: CAWSYRGAVSQPQHF. In DNA, the CDR3 is TGTGCCTGGAGTTACCGGGGGGCAGTGAGTCAGCCCCAGCATTTT.